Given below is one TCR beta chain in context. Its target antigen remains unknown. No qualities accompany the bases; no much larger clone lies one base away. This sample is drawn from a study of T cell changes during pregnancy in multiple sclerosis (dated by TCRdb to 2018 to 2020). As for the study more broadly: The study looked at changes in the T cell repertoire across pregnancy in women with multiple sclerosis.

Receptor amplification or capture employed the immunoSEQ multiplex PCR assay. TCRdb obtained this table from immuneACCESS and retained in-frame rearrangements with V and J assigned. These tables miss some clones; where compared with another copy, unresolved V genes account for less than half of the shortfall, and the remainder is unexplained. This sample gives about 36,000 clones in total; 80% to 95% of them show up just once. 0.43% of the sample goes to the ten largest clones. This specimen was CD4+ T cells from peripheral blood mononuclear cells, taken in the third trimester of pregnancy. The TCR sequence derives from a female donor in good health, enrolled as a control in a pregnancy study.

This receptor carries the CDR3 CAWLNRGTGGSEQFF. The DNA sequence is as follows: TGTGCCTGGCTCAATAGGGGGACAGGGGGAAGTGAGCAGTTCTTC. The V and J genes are TRBV30 and TRBJ2-1, and 11 bases in between align with TRBD1. Counted from cysteine to phenylalanine, this CDR3 has 15 amino acids. Only the CDR3 DNA stays, 45 bases, in frame from base 1. CDR1 and CDR2 are drawn from the germline V gene (reference sequence): GTSNPN, SVGIG. Trimmed from V: 5 bases; trimmed from J: 9 bases; junction bases lacking a gene match: 12.